The present T cell receptor beta chain was sequenced within a study of control samples from healthy donors and cancer patients. The CDR3 has 13 residues. CDR1 is GTSNPN, CDR2 SVGIG, per germline (reference sequence). Trimming took 5 bases from V and 2 from J, leaving 12 bases between them. Sequencing used immunoSEQ multiplex PCR; TCRdb keeps in-frame clones, though not all of them. The sample records some 150,000 clones, roughly 94% being singletons. The sequenced sample was blood. This TCR derives from a man aged 40-55 years in good health. This chain joins TRBV30 and TRBJ1-2, with D tentatively TRBD1 (6 bases). The CDR3 nucleotides are TGTGCCTGGGGCGGGGGCCCGAACTATGGCTACACCTTC. Protein: CAWGGGPNYGYTF. Variable domain in full (rest from reference TRBV30 and TRBJ1-2): SQTIHQWPATLVQPVGSPLSLECTVEGTSNPNLYWYRQAAGRGLQLLFYSVGIGQISSEVPQNLSASRPQDRQFILSSKKLLLSDSGFYLCAWGGGPNYGYTFGSGTRLTVV.